The 7 T cell receptor beta chains below come from one sample, sequenced in a study of blood T cell repertoires in COVID-19. Here immunoSEQ multiplex PCR was the method, and the copy in TCRdb shows in-frame clones only, minus some. The sample has 200,000 to 250,000 clones, 84% seen once. What was sequenced was peripheral blood. Source of these receptors: a man aged 50 to 59 with active or convalescent COVID-19.

This CDR3 reads CASSLEWDRGNYGYTF. The CDR3 DNA reads TGCGCCAGCAGCTTGGAGTGGGACAGGGGTAACTATGGCTACACCTTC. The V call is TRBV5-1, the J call TRBJ1-2; TRBD1 agrees at 10 bases. There are 16 residues in the CDR3. V lost 0 bases to trimming and J lost 1 base; unmatched junction nucleotides: 3. Germline V CDR1 and CDR2: SGHRS, YFSETQ. Full variable domain (missing parts from reference TRBV5-1 and TRBJ1-2): KAGVTQTPRYLIKTRGQQVTLSCSPISGHRSVSWYQQTPGQGLQFLFEYFSETQRNKGNFPGRFSGRQFSNSRSEMNVSTLELGDSALYLCASSLEWDRGNYGYTFGSGTRLTVV.

The chain carries TRBV5-1 and TRBJ1-1, with 7 bases identical to TRBD1. This CDR3 comprises 14 residues. Per the germline V gene, CDR1 is SGHRS and CDR2 is YFSETQ. V trimming: 1 base; J trimming: 8 bases; junction bases outside the gene matches: 8. The CDR3 nucleotides read TGCGCCAGCAGCTTGTTTAGACAGGGTGGGGAAGCTTTCTTT. Protein: CASSLFRQGGEAFF. Drawing the rest from reference TRBV5-1 and TRBJ1-1, the complete variable domain is KAGVTQTPRYLIKTRGQQVTLSCSPISGHRSVSWYQQTPGQGLQFLFEYFSETQRNKGNFPGRFSGRQFSNSRSEMNVSTLELGDSALYLCASSLFRQGGEAFFGQGTRLTVV.

The chain joins TRBV20-1 to TRBJ1-2; D not certain. CDR1 DFQATT and CDR2 SNEGSKA come from the germline V gene (reference sequence). V shed 3 bases and J shed 7 bases, with 12 bases lying between them. The CDR3 contains 12 residues. CDR3 in amino acids: CSASHSQGGYTF. In DNA form, the CDR3 reads TGCAGTGCTAGTCACAGTCAAGGTGGCTACACCTTC.

A remark on this clone: One junction end disagrees with the germline gene, perhaps due to a read error. The V call is TRBV5-6, the J call TRBJ1-2, with 8 bases fitting TRBD1. Germline-derived CDR1 and CDR2 are SGHDT and YYEEEE. This CDR3 has 13 amino acids. CDR3 amino acids: CASSLLSRQGMDF. The DNA of the CDR3 is TGTGCCAGCAGCTTACTAAGCCGACAGGGGATGGACTTC.

This clone was counted a single time. The chain combines TRBV5-1 with TRBJ2-1; 8 nucleotides agree with TRBD1. Trimming removed 1 base from V and 7 bases from J; junction bases left unmatched: 7. CDR1 is SGHRS and CDR2 is YFSETQ in the germline V gene. The CDR3 spans 15 residues. CDR3 sequence: CASSLQAGGINEQFF. DNA of the CDR3: TGCGCCAGCAGCTTGCAGGCAGGGGGCATAAATGAGCAGTTCTTC.

The chain combines TRBV10-3 with TRBJ2-5; weak D call: TRBD2 (6 bases). The CDR3 has 13 residues. Between the trimmed V and J ends, which lost 10 bases and 2 bases, there was a span of 14 bases. Germline values: CDR1 ENHRY, CDR2 SYGVKD. CDR3 loop: CATGRQQQETQYF. Written as DNA, the CDR3 is TGTGCCACGGGGAGGCAGCAACAAGAGACCCAGTACTTC.

The V and J genes are TRBV5-4 and TRBJ2-3; D perhaps matches TRBD1 (6 bases). V was shortened by 4 bases and J by 5 bases, with 20 bases between the two germline ends. Germline loops: CDR1 SGHNT, CDR2 YYREEE (reference sequence). CDR3 size: 16 residues. CDR3 region: CASSLPRRQGQDTQYF. The CDR3 coding sequence is TGTGCCAGCAGCCTCCCCCGGCGCCAGGGACAAGATACGCAGTATTTT.